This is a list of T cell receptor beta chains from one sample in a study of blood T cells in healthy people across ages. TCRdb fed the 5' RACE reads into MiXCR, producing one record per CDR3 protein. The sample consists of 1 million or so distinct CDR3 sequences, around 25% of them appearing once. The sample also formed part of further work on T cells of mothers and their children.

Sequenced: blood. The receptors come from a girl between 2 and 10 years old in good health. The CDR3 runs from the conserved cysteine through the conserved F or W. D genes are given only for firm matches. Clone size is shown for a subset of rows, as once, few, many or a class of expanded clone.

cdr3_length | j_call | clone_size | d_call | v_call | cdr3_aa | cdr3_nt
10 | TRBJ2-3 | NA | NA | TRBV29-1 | CSVRQDTQYF | TGCAGCGTGAGACAGGATACGCAGTATTTT
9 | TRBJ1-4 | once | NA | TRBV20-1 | CSAREGLFF | TGCAGTGCTAGAGAGGGACTGTTTTTT
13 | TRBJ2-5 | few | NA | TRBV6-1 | CASKGGLGETQYF | TGTGCCAGCAAGGGGGGGCTCGGAGAGACCCAGTACTTC
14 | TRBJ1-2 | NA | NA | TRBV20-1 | CSASIRDPNYGYTF | TGCAGTGCTAGTATCAGGGACCCTAACTATGGCTACACCTTC
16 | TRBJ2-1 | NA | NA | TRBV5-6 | CASIQGGTLPYNEQFF | TGTGCCAGCATCCAGGGGGGTACCCTGCCCTACAATGAGCAGTTCTTC
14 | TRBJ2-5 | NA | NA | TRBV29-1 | CSVDRGTAQETQYF | TGCAGCGTTGATCGGGGGACAGCTCAGGAGACCCAGTACTTC
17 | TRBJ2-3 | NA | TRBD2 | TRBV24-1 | CATSDLQLAGTTDTQYF | TGTGCTACCAGTGATTTGCAGCTAGCGGGGACCACAGATACGCAGTACTTT
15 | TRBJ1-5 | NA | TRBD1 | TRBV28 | CASSTAHRGPQPQHF | TGTGCCAGCAGCACAGCCCACAGGGGGCCTCAGCCCCAGCATTTT
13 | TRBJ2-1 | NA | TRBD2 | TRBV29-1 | CSVNIAGGYEQFF | TGCAGCGTTAATATAGCGGGAGGGTATGAGCAGTTCTTC
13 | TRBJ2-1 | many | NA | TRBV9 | CASTEGTEDEQFF | TGTGCCAGCACCGAGGGGACGGAGGATGAGCAGTTCTTC
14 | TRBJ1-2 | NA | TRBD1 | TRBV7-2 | CASSARDRGVGYTF | TGTGCCAGCAGCGCCCGCGACAGGGGGGTCGGCTACACCTTC
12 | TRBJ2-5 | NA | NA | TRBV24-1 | CATSDPTETQYF | TGTGCCACCAGTGACCCGACGGAGACCCAGTACTTC
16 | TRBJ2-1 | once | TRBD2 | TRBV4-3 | CASSRKTSGGINEQFF | TGCGCCAGCAGCCGGAAGACTAGCGGGGGGATCAATGAGCAGTTCTTC
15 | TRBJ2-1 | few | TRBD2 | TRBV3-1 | CASSHRGSGGSEQFF | TGTGCCAGCAGCCACAGGGGTAGCGGGGGCAGTGAGCAGTTCTTC
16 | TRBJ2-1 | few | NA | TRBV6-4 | CANKRRGLSSYNEQFF | TGTGCCAATAAGAGGAGGGGGCTGTCCTCCTACAATGAGCAGTTCTTC
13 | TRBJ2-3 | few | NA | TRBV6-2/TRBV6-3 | CASSGASRDTQYF | TGTGCCAGCAGTGGAGCATCTCGAGATACGCAGTATTTT
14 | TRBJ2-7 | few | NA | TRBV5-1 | CASTHWGESHEQYF | TGCGCCAGCACCCATTGGGGGGAGTCACACGAGCAGTACTTC
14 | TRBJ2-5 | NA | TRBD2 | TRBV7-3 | CASSLMAGAETQYF | TGTGCCAGCAGCTTAATGGCGGGAGCCGAGACCCAGTACTTC
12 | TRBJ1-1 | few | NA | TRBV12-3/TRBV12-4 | CASQTGPFEAFF | TGTGCCAGCCAAACAGGGCCCTTTGAAGCTTTCTTT
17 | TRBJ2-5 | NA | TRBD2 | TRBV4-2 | CASNRPPGSGGRETQYF | TGTGCCAGCAACCGCCCCCCAGGTAGCGGGGGGCGGGAGACCCAGTACTTC
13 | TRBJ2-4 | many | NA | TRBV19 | CASNERQWDIQYF | TGTGCCAGTAATGAGAGACAGTGGGACATTCAGTACTTC
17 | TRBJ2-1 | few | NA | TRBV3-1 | CASSQLAGFSSYNEQFF | TGTGCCAGCAGCCAACTTGCGGGATTCAGCTCCTACAATGAGCAGTTCTTC